Following are 27 T cell receptor beta chains from one sample sequenced in a study of T-cell memory formation after mild COVID-19. TCRdb redid the calling of the 5' RACE reads with MiXCR, one entry per CDR3 protein. This sample has some 250,000 distinct CDR3 sequences, with over 9% found just once. Sequenced sample: PBMCs or a T cell subset sorted from them (not recorded which). These receptors were collected from a man between 18 and 35 years old who had mild COVID-19 (a few samples of this study predate the infection). Cell type and time point are not known.

In this sample, this clonotype turned up a few times. The gene calls are TRBV15 and TRBJ1-5; 8 bases align to TRBD1. CDR3 length equals 15 residues. With V trimmed by 0 bases and J by 7 bases, 5 bases remained unmatched. Germline V CDR1 and CDR2: LNHNV, YYDKDF (reference sequence). In DNA form, the CDR3 reads TGTGCCACCAGCAGAGACAGGGGGCAGGGGCAGCCCCAGCATTTT. This codes for CATSRDRGQGQPQHF.

The V gene is TRBV5-6, the J gene TRBJ2-7, with 7 nucleotides matching TRBD1. The germline gives CDR1 SGHDT, CDR2 YYEEEE. The J segment lost 1 base and the V segment lost 4 bases, leaving 5 bases of the junction unmatched. The CDR3 loop spans 14 amino acids. This chain's CDR3 is CASSATGISYEQYF. The CDR3 coding sequence is TGTGCCAGCAGCGCGACAGGGATTTCCTACGAGCAGTACTTC.

Only a few counts were recorded for this clonotype. V is TRBV18 and J is TRBJ2-3; D possibly corresponds to TRBD2 (5 bases). Germline lookup yields CDR1 KGHSH and CDR2 LQKENI. V was cut by 3 bases and J by 2 bases, with 12 bases left in between. There are 15 residues in the CDR3. The CDR3 here is CASSPYGGPTDTQYF. The CDR3 coding sequence is TGTGCCAGCTCACCGTATGGCGGGCCCACAGATACGCAGTATTTT.

The chain couples TRBV6-4 to TRBJ2-3; 9 positions match TRBD2. V shed 4 bases and J 1 base; nucleotides not matched to a gene: 3. CDR3 length equals 15 residues. Germline lookup yields CDR1 MRHNA and CDR2 SNTAGT. The CDR3 spells CASSVQRGGTDTQYF. The CDR3 nucleotides are TGTGCCAGCAGTGTCCAGCGGGGGGGCACAGATACGCAGTATTTT.

The sample holds many counts of this clonotype. This chain links TRBV5-6 with TRBJ2-7, with 8 bases lining up with TRBD1. Germline values: CDR1 SGHDT, CDR2 YYEEEE. The J segment lost 2 bases and the V segment lost 4 bases, leaving 5 bases of the junction unmatched. This CDR3 is 14 amino acids long. The CDR3 DNA follows: TGTGCCAGCAGCCGCGCGACAGGGGCCTACGAGCAGTACTTC. Residues: CASSRATGAYEQYF.

This clonotype was picked up a small number of times. This rearrangement joins TRBV11-3 to TRBJ2-5; D possibly corresponds to TRBD2 (6 bases). CDR3 length: 14 residues. The V gene's germline CDR1 is SGHNT and CDR2 YENEEA. V lost 1 base to trimming and J lost 4 bases, with 10 bases between them. The CDR3 bases are TGTGCCAGCAGCTTAGGAAGGACTACAGAGACCCAGTACTTC. It yields the protein CASSLGRTTETQYF.

By sample share, this clonotype is medium-sized. At one boundary the junction diverges from the germline segment, which might be a read error. The chain recombines TRBV5-1 with TRBJ2-5; D may match TRBD1 or TRBD2 (5 bases each). In germline, CDR1 is SGHRS, CDR2 YFSETQ. The CDR3 runs 12 residues. The CDR3 DNA is TGTGCCAGCAGCTTAGAGGGGGAGACCCAGTACTTC. Its translation: CASSLEGETQYF.

This clonotype appeared a few times. The chain uses TRBV12-3 or TRBV12-4 and TRBJ2-2, with 9 nucleotides matching TRBD2. Trimming at V came to 7 bases and at J to 3 bases, leaving 6 bases not matched to a gene. The CDR3 is 15 amino acids. The CDR3 loop is CASTQRGAYTGELFF. CDR3 DNA: TGTGCCAGCACCCAGCGGGGGGCCTACACCGGGGAGCTGTTTTTT.

This clonotype was counted a few times. This chain connects TRBV29-1 to TRBJ2-7; D gene unclear. Germline V gene data show CDR1 as SQVTM and CDR2 as ANQGSEA. This CDR3 is 11 amino acids long. Trimming removed 3 bases from V and 6 bases from J, with 9 bases in between. CDR3 protein: CSVELSGEQYV. CDR3 coding DNA: TGCAGCGTTGAGCTTAGTGGCGAGCAGTACGTC.

A few counts support this clonotype. V gene TRBV6-5 combines with J gene TRBJ1-3; no reliable D call. V was pared by 6 bases and J by 0 bases, with 9 bases between. Germline CDR1 and CDR2: MNHEY and SVGAGI. The CDR3 is made up of 14 amino acids. CDR3 in amino acids: CASRTQPSGNTIYF. The CDR3 coding sequence is TGTGCCAGCAGAACCCAGCCCTCTGGAAACACCATATATTTT.

CDR3 DNA sequence: TGTGCCAGCAGGAGGGACGGGGGAGCCTACGAGCAGTACGTC. The encoded protein is CASRRDGGAYEQYV. The V call is TRBV6-1, the J call TRBJ2-7; D perhaps matches TRBD2 (6 bases). The CDR3 has 14 residues. From germline, CDR1 is MNHNS and CDR2 SASEGT. V gave up 6 bases and J gave up 2 bases, with 14 bases separating them.

In this sample, this clonotype turned up many times. The chain combines TRBV20-1 with TRBJ2-7; weak D call: TRBD1 (7 bases). CDR1 is DFQATT and CDR2 is SNEGSKA in the germline V gene (reference sequence). This CDR3 is built from 15 residues. With 2 bases removed from V and 0 bases from J, the gap between germline ends came to 14 bases. CDR3 in DNA: TGCAGTGCTAGAAGCTGGGGGGACAGCTCCTACGAGCAGTACTTC. Translated, it gives CSARSWGDSSYEQYF.

The chain carries TRBV7-3 and TRBJ2-3; D ambiguous. With 2 bases removed from V and 3 bases from J, the gap between germline ends came to 6 bases. The CDR3 is 13 residues long. The germline gives CDR1 SGHTA, CDR2 FQGTGA. The DNA for the CDR3 is TGTGCCAGCAGCTTACTAGGGACAGATACGCAGTATTTT. Its protein is CASSLLGTDTQYF.

There are many counts of this clonotype. The rearrangement uses TRBV12-3 or TRBV12-4 and TRBJ2-1; D remains ambiguous. Trimming shortened V by 7 bases and J by 4 bases, and 17 bases separated the two germline ends. The CDR3 has 15 amino acids. CDR3 in amino acids: CASTLGWAAYNEQFF. DNA of the CDR3: TGTGCCAGCACCCTAGGCTGGGCCGCTTACAATGAGCAGTTCTTC.

This chain links TRBV5-1 with TRBJ2-6, with 11 bases aligning to TRBD1. This CDR3 is built from 20 residues. Germline V gives CDR1 SGHRS, CDR2 YFSETQ. Losses at the gene ends were 0 bases for V and 1 base for J; bases not matched to a gene: 9. Here the CDR3 DNA reads TGCGCCAGCAGCTTGGAAGGACAGGGGGCGCGGTGGTCTGGGGCCAACGTCCTGACTTTC. Residues: CASSLEGQGARWSGANVLTF.

This clonotype was counted ten times or more. The chain employs TRBV5-1 and TRBJ1-4; the D gene is possibly TRBD1 (5 bases). The V end was cut by 4 bases, the J end by 4 bases, with 11 bases between. From germline, CDR1 is SGHRS and CDR2 YFSETQ. The CDR3 runs to 14 residues. The CDR3 protein is CASSPGGLNEKLFF. CDR3 nucleotide sequence: TGCGCCAGCAGCCCGGGGGGACTTAATGAAAAACTGTTTTTT.

In this sample, this clonotype turned up a few times. V is TRBV7-2 and J is TRBJ2-3, with D possibly called TRBD1 or TRBD2 (5 bases each). This CDR3 region has 15 residues. The V gene's germline CDR1 is SGHTA and CDR2 FQGNSA. V was trimmed by 5 bases and J by 0 bases, leaving 12 bases between them. The chain's CDR3 is CASSQDWGSTDTQYF. The CDR3 DNA is TGTGCCAGCAGCCAAGACTGGGGGAGCACAGATACGCAGTATTTT. The entire variable domain, with the rest obtained from reference TRBV7-2 and TRBJ2-3, is as follows: GAGVSQSPSNKVTEKGKDVELRCDPISGHTALYWYRQSLGQGLEFLIYFQGNSAPDKSGLPSDRFSAERTGGSVSTLTIQRTQQEDSAVYLCASSQDWGSTDTQYFGPGTRLTVL.

This clonotype was observed a few times. The chain couples TRBV10-3 to TRBJ1-6; D may be TRBD1 (6 bases). Germline V gene lookup returns CDR1 ENHRY and CDR2 SYGVKD. The CDR3 consists of 14 residues. Trimming took off 6 bases at V and 9 bases at J, with 15 bases between the two ends. The DNA of the CDR3 is TGTGCCATCAGGATCGACGGGGGCGCTTCACCCCTCCACTTT. As protein: CAIRIDGGASPLHF.

The chain carries TRBV6-5 and TRBJ2-2; 7 bases are shared with TRBD2. Looked up from germline, CDR1 is MNHEY and CDR2 is SVGAGI. The CDR3 totals 15 residues. The V gene end was trimmed by 0 bases and the J gene end by 5 bases; junction bases not matched to a gene: 3. CDR3 sequence: CASSYSTSRTGELFF. In nucleotides, the CDR3 is TGTGCCAGCAGTTACTCGACTAGCCGTACCGGGGAGCTGTTTTTT.

This chain joins TRBV5-1 and TRBJ1-1; D is unresolved. Looked up from germline, CDR1 is SGHRS and CDR2 is YFSETQ. The CDR3 contains 14 residues. Trimming removed 7 bases from V and 1 base from J, with 14 bases in between. The CDR3 nucleotides are TGCGCCAGCGGGTCTCAGGCGTCGAACACTGAAGCTTTCTTT. Its translation: CASGSQASNTEAFF.

This chain uses TRBV18 with TRBJ1-6; D is uncertain. The CDR3 has 12 amino acids. Germline V gene data show CDR1 as KGHSH and CDR2 as LQKENI. Trimming cost V 6 bases and J 10 bases, with 10 bases left between them. The CDR3 loop reads CASSGIGSPLHF. The CDR3 coding sequence is TGTGCCAGCTCGGGCATAGGATCACCCCTCCACTTT.

V and J are TRBV27 and TRBJ1-2, with a possible D match to TRBD1 (5 bases). The germline V and J ends were trimmed by 5 bases and 3 bases, with 16 bases remaining between them. Germline assignment: CDR1 MNHEY and CDR2 SMNVEV (reference sequence). The CDR3 contains 15 residues. CDR3 residues: CASSPQAGGYYGYTF. CDR3 sequence (DNA): TGTGCCAGCAGTCCGCAGGCGGGGGGATACTATGGCTACACCTTC.

This clonotype appeared many times. The chain employs TRBV6-1 and TRBJ2-2; perhaps TRBD2 as D (6 bases). This CDR3 has 15 amino acids. V lost 1 base and J lost 6, with 12 bases in between. Germline assignment: CDR1 MNHNS and CDR2 SASEGT. CDR3 sequence (DNA): TGTGCCAGCAGTGAAGTCGGTGCTAGCGCCGGGGAGCTGTTTTTT. Translating it yields CASSEVGASAGELFF.

The rearrangement uses TRBV18 and TRBJ1-5; no reliable D call. In germline, CDR1 is KGHSH, CDR2 LQKENI. The V end lost 4 bases, the J end lost 6 bases, and 10 bases lay between the germline ends. The CDR3 is made up of 13 amino acids. Written as DNA, the CDR3 is TGTGCCAGCTCACAAGCGGCGGGTCAGCCCCAGCATTTT. Translation: CASSQAAGQPQHF. Full variable domain (remainder filled in from reference TRBV18 and TRBJ1-5): NAGVMQNPRHLVRRRGQEARLRCSPMKGHSHVYWYRQLPEEGLKFMVYLQKENIIDESGMPKERFSAEFPKEGPSILRIQQVVRGDSAAYFCASSQAAGQPQHFGDGTRLSIL.

This clonotype was observed a few times. This chain links TRBV9 with TRBJ2-3; no clear D. In germline, CDR1 is SGDLS, CDR2 YYNGEE. The CDR3 contains 13 residues. Trimming removed 0 bases from V and 2 bases from J, with 4 bases in between. The DNA of the CDR3 is TGTGCCAGCAGCGTAGCGGCCACAGATACGCAGTATTTT. Protein: CASSVAATDTQYF.

V gene TRBV20-1 combines with J gene TRBJ1-5; TRBD1 aligns across 9 bases. Germline CDR1 is DFQATT and CDR2 is SNEGSKA (reference sequence). V lost 5 bases and J lost 6; bases outside the gene matches: 8. This CDR3 is built from 14 residues. The CDR3 region is CSALPGQGFQPQHF. In DNA form, the CDR3 reads TGCAGTGCTTTACCGGGACAGGGCTTTCAGCCCCAGCATTTT.

This clonotype was detected a few times. The genes are TRBV4-1 and TRBJ1-1; 7 nucleotides line up with TRBD1. With V trimmed by 3 bases and J by 1 base, 5 bases remained unmatched. CDR3 length equals 15 residues. The germline V gene encodes CDR1 MGHRA and CDR2 YSYEKL. This chain's CDR3 is CASSHVGTANTEAFF. In DNA, the CDR3 is TGCGCCAGCAGCCATGTGGGGACAGCGAACACTGAAGCTTTCTTT.